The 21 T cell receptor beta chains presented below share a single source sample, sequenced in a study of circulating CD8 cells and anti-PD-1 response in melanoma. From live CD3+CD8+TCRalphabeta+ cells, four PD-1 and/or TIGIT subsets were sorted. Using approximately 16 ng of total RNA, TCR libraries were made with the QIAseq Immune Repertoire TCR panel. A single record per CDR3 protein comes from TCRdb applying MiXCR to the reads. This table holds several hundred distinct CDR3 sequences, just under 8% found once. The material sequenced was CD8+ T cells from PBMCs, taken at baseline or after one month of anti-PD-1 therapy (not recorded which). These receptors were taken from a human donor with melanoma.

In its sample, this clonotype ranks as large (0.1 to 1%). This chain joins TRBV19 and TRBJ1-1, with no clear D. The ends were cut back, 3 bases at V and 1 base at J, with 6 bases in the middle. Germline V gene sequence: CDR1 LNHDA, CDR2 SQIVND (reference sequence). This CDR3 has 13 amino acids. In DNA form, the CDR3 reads TGTGCCAGTAGTATTTCCGGGAACACTGAAGCTTTCTTT. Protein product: CASSISGNTEAFF. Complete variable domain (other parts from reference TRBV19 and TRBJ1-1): DGGITQSPKYLFRKEGQNVTLSCEQNLNHDAMYWYRQDPGQGLRLIYYSQIVNDFQKGDIAEGYSVSREKKESFPLTVTSAQKNPTAFYLCASSISGNTEAFFGQGTRLTVV.

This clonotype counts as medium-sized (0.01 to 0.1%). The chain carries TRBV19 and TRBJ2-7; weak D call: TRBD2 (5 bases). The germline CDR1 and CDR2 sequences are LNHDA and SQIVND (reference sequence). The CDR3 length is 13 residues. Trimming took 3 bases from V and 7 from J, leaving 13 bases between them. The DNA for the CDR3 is TGTGCCAGTAGTATCGTCAGGACTGGGGAGCAGTACTTC. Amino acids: CASSIVRTGEQYF.

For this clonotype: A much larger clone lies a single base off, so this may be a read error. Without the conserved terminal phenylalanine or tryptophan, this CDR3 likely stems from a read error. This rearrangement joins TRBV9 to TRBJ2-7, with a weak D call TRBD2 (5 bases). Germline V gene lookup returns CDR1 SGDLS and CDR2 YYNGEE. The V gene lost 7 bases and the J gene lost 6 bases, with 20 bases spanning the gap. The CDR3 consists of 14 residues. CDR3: CASAPGTHVVEQYL. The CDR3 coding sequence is TGTGCCAGCGCGCCGGGAACTCACGTGGTCGAGCAGTACCTC.

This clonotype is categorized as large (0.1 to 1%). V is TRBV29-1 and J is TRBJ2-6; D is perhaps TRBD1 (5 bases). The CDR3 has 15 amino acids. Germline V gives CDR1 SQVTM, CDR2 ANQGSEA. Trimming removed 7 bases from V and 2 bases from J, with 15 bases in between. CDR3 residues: CSASTGRTGANVLTF. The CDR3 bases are TGCAGCGCCTCAACAGGTAGGACTGGGGCCAACGTCCTGACTTTC.

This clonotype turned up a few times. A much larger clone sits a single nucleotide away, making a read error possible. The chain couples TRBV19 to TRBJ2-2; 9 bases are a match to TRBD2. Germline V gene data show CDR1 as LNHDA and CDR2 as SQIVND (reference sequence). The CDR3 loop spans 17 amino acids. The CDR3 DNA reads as TGTGCCAGTAGTATCTCGCCGAGCGGGGGGAACGCCGGGGAGCTGTTTTTT. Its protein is CASSISPSGGNAGELFF.

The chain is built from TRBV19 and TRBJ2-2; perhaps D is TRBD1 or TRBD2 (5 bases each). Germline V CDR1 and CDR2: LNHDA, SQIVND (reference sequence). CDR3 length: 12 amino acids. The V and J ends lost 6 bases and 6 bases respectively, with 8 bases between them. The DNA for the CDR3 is TGTGCCAGTAGGGTGGGGGCCGGGGAGCTGTTTTTT. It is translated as CASRVGAGELFF. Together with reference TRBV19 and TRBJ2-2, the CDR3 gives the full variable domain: DGGITQSPKYLFRKEGQNVTLSCEQNLNHDAMYWYRQDPGQGLRLIYYSQIVNDFQKGDIAEGYSVSREKKESFPLTVTSAQKNPTAFYLCASRVGAGELFFGEGSRLTVL.

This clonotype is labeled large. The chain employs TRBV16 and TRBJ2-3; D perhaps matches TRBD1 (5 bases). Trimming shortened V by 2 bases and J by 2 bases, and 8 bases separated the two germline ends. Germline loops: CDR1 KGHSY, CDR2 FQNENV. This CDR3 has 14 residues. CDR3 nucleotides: TGTGCCAGCAGCCAAATCAGGGACACAGATACGCAGTATTTT. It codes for CASSQIRDTDTQYF.

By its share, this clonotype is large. This CDR3 is CASNKKMGGYEQYF. CDR3 in DNA: TGTGCCAGCAACAAAAAAATGGGGGGTTACGAGCAGTACTTC. The V call is TRBV28, the J call TRBJ2-7; possibly TRBD2 for D (6 bases). Trimming took 7 bases from V and 4 from J, leaving 17 bases between them. The CDR3 sequence is 14 residues long. Germline V CDR1 and CDR2: MDHEN, SYDVKM.

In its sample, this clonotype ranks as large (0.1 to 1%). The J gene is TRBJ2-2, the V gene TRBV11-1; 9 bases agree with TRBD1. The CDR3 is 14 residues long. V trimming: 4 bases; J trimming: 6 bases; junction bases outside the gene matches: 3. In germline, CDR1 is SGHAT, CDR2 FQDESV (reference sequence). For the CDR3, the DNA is TGTGCCAGCAGCTCCGGGACAGGGTCCGGGGAGCTGTTTTTT. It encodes CASSSGTGSGELFF.

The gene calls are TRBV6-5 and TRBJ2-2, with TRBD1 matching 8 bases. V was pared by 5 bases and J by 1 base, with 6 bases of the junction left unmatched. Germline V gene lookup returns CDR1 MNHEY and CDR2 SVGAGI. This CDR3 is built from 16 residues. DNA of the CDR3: TGTGCCAGCAGTCACCCAGGGACAGGGAACACCGGGGAGCTGTTTTTT. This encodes CASSHPGTGNTGELFF.

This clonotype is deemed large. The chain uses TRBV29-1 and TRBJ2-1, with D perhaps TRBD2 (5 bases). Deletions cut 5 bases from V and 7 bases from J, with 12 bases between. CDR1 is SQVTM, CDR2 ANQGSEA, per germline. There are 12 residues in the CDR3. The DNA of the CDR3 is TGCAGCGTTTTCTCGGGGTGGAATGAGCAGTTCTTC. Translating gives CSVFSGWNEQFF.

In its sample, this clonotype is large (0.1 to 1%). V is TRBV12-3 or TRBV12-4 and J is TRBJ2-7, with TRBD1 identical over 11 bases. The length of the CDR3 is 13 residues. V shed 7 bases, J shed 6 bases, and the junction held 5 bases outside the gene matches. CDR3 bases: TGTGCCAGCAACCCGGGACAGGGGGGCGAGCAGTACTTC. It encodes CASNPGQGGEQYF.

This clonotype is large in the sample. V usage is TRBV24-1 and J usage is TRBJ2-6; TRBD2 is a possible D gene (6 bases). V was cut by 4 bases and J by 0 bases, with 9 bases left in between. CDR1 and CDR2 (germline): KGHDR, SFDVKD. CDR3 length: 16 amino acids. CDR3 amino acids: CATSDRGTSGANVLTF. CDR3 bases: TGTGCCACCAGTGACCGGGGGACCTCTGGGGCCAACGTCCTGACTTTC.

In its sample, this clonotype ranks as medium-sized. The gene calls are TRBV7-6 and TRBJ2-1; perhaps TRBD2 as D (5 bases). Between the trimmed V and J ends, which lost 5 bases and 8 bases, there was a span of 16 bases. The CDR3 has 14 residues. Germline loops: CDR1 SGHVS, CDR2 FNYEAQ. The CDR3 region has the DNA TGTGCCAGCAGCCCAAGGTTGGGAGTCTATGAGCAGTTCTTC. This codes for CASSPRLGVYEQFF.

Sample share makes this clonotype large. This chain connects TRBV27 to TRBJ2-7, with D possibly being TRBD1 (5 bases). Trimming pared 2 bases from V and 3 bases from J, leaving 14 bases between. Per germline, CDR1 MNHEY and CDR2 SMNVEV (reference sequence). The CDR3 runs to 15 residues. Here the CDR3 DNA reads TGTGCCAGCAGTTTAGGGGCGGAGAGGAGCTACGAGCAGTACTTC. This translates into CASSLGAERSYEQYF.

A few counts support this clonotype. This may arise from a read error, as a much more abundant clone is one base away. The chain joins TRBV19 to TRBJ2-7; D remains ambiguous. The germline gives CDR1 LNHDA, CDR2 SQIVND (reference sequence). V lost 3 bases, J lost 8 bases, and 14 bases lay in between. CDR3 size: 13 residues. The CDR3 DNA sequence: TGTGCCAGTAGTATTTCTCCCAGACTCAAGCAGTACTTC. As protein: CASSISPRLKQYF. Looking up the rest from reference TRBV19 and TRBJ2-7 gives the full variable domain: DGGITQSPKYLFRKEGQNVTLSCEQNLNHDAMYWYRQDPGQGLRLIYYSQIVNDFQKGDIAEGYSVSREKKESFPLTVTSAQKNPTAFYLCASSISPRLKQYFGPGTRLTVT.

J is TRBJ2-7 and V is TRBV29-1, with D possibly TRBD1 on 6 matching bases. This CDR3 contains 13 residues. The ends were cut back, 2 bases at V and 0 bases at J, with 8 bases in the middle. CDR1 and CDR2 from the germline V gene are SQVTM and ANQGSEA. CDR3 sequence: CSVERDNSYEQYF. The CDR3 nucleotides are TGCAGCGTTGAAAGGGACAACTCCTACGAGCAGTACTTC.

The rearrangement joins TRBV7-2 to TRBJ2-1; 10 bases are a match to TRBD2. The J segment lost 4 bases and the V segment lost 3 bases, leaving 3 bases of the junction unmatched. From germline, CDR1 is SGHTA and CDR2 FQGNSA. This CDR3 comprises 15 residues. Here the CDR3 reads CASSFIAGGYNEQFF. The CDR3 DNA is TGTGCCAGCAGCTTTATAGCGGGGGGTTACAATGAGCAGTTCTTC.

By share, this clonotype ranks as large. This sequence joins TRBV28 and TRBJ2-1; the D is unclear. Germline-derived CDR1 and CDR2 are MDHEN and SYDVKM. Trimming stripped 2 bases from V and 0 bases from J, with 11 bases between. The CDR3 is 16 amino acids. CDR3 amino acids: CASSLNRQDSYNEQFF. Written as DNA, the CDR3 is TGTGCCAGCAGTTTAAATCGCCAAGACTCCTACAATGAGCAGTTCTTC.

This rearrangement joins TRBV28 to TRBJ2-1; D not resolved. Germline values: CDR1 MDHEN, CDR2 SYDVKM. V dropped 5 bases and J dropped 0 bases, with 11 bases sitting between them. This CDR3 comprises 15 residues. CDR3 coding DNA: TGTGCCAGCAGTGTAGGTGGTCTCTCCTACAATGAGCAGTTCTTC. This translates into CASSVGGLSYNEQFF.

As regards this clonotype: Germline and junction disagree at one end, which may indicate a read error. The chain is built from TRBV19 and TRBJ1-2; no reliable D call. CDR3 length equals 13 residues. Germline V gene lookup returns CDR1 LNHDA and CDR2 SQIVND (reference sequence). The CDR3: CASSMSQGYGCTF. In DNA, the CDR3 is TGTGCCAGTAGTATGTCCCAAGGGTATGGCTGCACCTTC.